Sequencing of this T cell receptor beta chain was carried out in a study of T cells in Graves' hyperthyroidism and ophthalmopathy. Germline CDR1 MNHNS, CDR2 SASEGT. CDR3 size: 13 residues. TCR beta CDR3 regions were amplified from RNA transcripts. In the first-round RT-PCR of the TCR CDR3, the HTBI primer set was used. TCRdb itself ran the multiplex PCR reads through MiXCR, one entry per CDR3 protein. The data contain around 300,000 distinct CDR3 sequences, roughly 15% of them singletons. This clonotype was seen many times. At one end, the junction sequence differs from germline, possibly due to a read error.

Sequenced sample: blood. The J gene is TRBJ1-2, the V gene TRBV6-1; the D is unclear. This clonotype originated in a woman aged 40-49 years with Graves' hyperthyroidism. The CDR3 spells CASRDGTNYGYTF. Here the CDR3 DNA reads TGTGCCAGCCGTGACGGAACTAACTATGGCTACACCTTC.